This T cell receptor (beta chain) was sequenced during a study of T cells after posttransplantation cyclophosphamide. General study results and limits: Later post-transplant blood repertoires were often dominated by donor CD8+ memory clones. Recipient CMV seropositivity and CMV reactivation strongly tracked TRB clonality. Tissue-infiltrating T cells from skin or gut overlapped little with blood T cells.

Data came from immunoSEQ multiplex PCR; TCRdb stores just in-frame clones and leaves some out. The sample gives fewer than 1,500 clones, roughly 74% of which show up once; 9.5% to 15% is in the top ten. This related bone marrow graft donor gave peripheral blood on the day of marrow donation. In germline, CDR1 is MGHDK, CDR2 SYGVNS. The CDR3 has 15 amino acids. V was clipped by 5 bases and J by 3 bases, with 13 bases between them. With respect to this clone: The target antigen is unknown.

This clonotype was obtained from a man over 45 in good health, CMV-negative, and a related stem cell transplant donor. The chain employs TRBV25-1 and TRBJ2-2; TRBD2 might be the D (6 bases). The sample comprised memory CD8+ T cells sorted from blood. As DNA, the CDR3 is TGTGCCAGCAGTCCGGGGGATATGGACACCGGGGAGCTGTTTTTT. Encoded protein: CASSPGDMDTGELFF.